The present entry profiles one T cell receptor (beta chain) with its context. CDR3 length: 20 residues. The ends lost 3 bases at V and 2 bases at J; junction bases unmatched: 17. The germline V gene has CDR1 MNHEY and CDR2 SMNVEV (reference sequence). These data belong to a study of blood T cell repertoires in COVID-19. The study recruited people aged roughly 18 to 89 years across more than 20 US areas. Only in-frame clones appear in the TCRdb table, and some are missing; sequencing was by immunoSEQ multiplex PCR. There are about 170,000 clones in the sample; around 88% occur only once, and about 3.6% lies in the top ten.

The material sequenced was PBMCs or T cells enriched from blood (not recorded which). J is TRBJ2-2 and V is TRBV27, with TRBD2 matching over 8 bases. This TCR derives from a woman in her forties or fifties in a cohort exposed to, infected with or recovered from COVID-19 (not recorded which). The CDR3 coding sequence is TGTGCCAGCAGTTTTCGGGTGATCGGGCTCGCGGGAGGTAACACCGGGGAGCTGTTTTTT. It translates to CASSFRVIGLAGGNTGELFF.